The following is a T cell receptor beta chain sequence with its context. There are 16 residues in the CDR3. Repertoires were generated with immunoSEQ multiplex PCR, while TCRdb's copy carries only in-frame clones and drops some. Of roughly 250,000 clones in the sample, 84% were seen once. This sample was taken from a study of blood T cell repertoires in COVID-19. The specimen was peripheral blood. The receptor comes from a human donor in a cohort sampled during active COVID-19. The chain couples TRBV12-1 to TRBJ2-5; the D segment call TRBD2 is taken from the table without a DNA check. TRBV12-1 is noted as a pseudogene. The CDR3 loop is CASSSSDRLGSETQYF. As DNA, the CDR3 is TGTGCCAGCAGCTCAAGTGACCGACTAGGATCGGAGACCCAGTACTTC.